This T cell receptor beta chain was retrieved from a study of cytomegalovirus exposure and HLA in healthy donors. Study in general: In a previous analysis, some 120 million unique TCR beta sequences were found from 150 million to 200 million T cells.

Notes on the study in general: Most TCR sequences were rare, but some public TCRs occurred in many donors. An analysis that came later showed most CMV-associated TCR beta chains appearing HLA-restricted.

Worth noting for this clone: Its antigen is undetermined.

The germline gives CDR1 MNHNS, CDR2 SASEGT. The CDR3 totals 17 residues. Trimming removed 2 bases from V and 3 bases from J; junction bases left unmatched: 6. Researchers ran the PCR with 60 Vbeta and 13 Jbeta primers. The table came from immunoSEQ multiplex PCR; TCRdb's copy has only in-frame clones and leaves some out. The sample carries some 170,000 clones, roughly 76% recorded once. The clonotype was recovered from a woman younger than 35 in good health and CMV-seropositive. The chain has TRBV6-1 and TRBJ2-3; 12 nucleotides align to TRBD2. The sample comprised PBMCs. CDR3 nucleotide sequence: TGTGCCAGCAGTGAATCAGGGCTAGCGGGGGGGACAGATACGCAGTATTTT. Protein product: CASSESGLAGGTDTQYF.